A few counts support the clone carrying this T cell receptor (beta chain). What it recognizes is unknown. Sample-barcoded 5' priming and a J-beta primer mix drove a second PCR of about 6 to 11 cycles. Carrying 12 random nucleotides, a template-switch adaptor labeled each individual cDNA molecule. TCRdb re-analysed the 5' RACE reads in MiXCR, keeping a single row per CDR3 protein. The sample yields under 2,000,000 distinct CDR3 sequences, about 50% seen once. J lost 4 bases, V lost 1 base, and 11 bases had no gene match. Germline lookup yields CDR1 LNHNV and CDR2 YYDKDF (reference sequence). There are 18 residues in the CDR3. The data belong to a study of blood T cells in healthy people across ages. Study-level points and caveats: The study could not conclusively compare naive and antigen-experienced cells, given its unsorted PBMCs. Considered underestimates were the diversity estimates obtained from one million T cells. Across the age range, TCR beta diversity per million T cells fell in a roughly linear way.

The sequence derives from a woman in her thirties or forties in good health. The chain carries TRBV15 and TRBJ2-3; 10 bases map to TRBD2. Sequenced sample: blood. The CDR3 DNA reads TGTGCCACCAGCAGAGGCGATCTAGCGGGGGAGTGGGCAGATACGCAGTATTTT. Amino acids: CATSRGDLAGEWADTQYF.